This TCR beta chain was identified in a study of metastatic and nonmetastatic thyroid tumors. Study-wide background: Repertoires from malignant and benign thyroid patients were compared across blood and tumor or nodule tissue.

Findings and limits, study-wide: Reported TCR beta diversity, measured in blood and tumor, was significantly higher for malignant thyroid tumors than for benign nodules.

Under the authors' procedure: For papillary thyroid cancer, a distant-metastasis classifier was constructed from CDR3 differences observed across clinicopathological groups. TCRdb re-called the PCR reads through MiXCR. In this record, the V and J calls reflect TCRdb's handling and not the investigators' own analysis. The sample contains roughly 20,000 clones, 34% of which appear only once. The CDR3 loop spans 15 amino acids. V was cut by 4 bases and J by 5 bases, with 17 bases left in between. The germline V gene has CDR1 MNHNS and CDR2 SASEGT. Details on this clone: Its target is not known.

Treatment of any kind had been given to no patient before thyroid surgery. The gene calls are TRBV6-1 and TRBJ1-2, with a possible D match to TRBD1 (5 bases). The sequencing input was tumor tissue. This TCR was recovered from a male donor with papillary thyroid cancer or a benign thyroid nodule (not recorded which). Some clones in this sample may be carry-over from other donors' samples. The CDR3, as DNA: TGTGCCAGCAGTGGTCAAGACAGACCCATTTATGGCTACACCTTC. Translating gives CASSGQDRPIYGYTF.